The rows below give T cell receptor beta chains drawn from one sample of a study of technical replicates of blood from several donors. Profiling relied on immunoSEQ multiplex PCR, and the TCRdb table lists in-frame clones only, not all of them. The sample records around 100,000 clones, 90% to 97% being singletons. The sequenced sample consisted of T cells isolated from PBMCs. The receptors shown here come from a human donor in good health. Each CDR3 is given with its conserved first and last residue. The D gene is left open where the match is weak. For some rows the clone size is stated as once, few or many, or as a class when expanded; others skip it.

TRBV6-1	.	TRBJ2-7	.	CASRTSRDTSYEQYF	TGTGCCAGCAGGACCTCTCGGGACACCTCCTACGAGCAGTACTTC
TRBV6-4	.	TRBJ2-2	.	CASSKGESTGELFF	TGTGCCAGCAGTAAGGGGGAGTCCACCGGGGAGCTGTTTTTT
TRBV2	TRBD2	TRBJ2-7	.	CASSPLAGESYEQYF	TGTGCCAGCAGCCCCCTAGCGGGAGAGTCCTACGAGCAGTACTTC
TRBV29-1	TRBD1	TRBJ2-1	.	CNIRTGDYNEQFF	TGCAACATACGGACAGGGGACTACAATGAGCAGTTCTTC
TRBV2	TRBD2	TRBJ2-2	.	CASRGLAGGDGELFF	TGTGCCAGCAGGGGACTAGCGGGAGGTGATGGGGAGCTGTTTTTT
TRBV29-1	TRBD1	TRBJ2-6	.	CSVRQGNGANVLTF	TGCAGCGTCAGACAGGGTAATGGGGCCAACGTCCTGACTTTC
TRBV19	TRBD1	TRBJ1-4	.	CASSPGTATNEKLFF	TGTGCCAGTAGTCCCGGGACAGCAACTAATGAAAAACTGTTTTTT
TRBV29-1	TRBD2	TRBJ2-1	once	CSLGGLAGVSEQFF	TGCAGCCTGGGGGGACTAGCGGGCGTCAGTGAGCAGTTCTTC
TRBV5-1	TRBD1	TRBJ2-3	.	CASTTGDRGLTDTQYF	TGCGCCAGCACGACTGGGGACAGGGGACTCACAGATACGCAGTATTTT
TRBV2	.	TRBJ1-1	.	CASSRQEARTEAFF	TGTGCCAGCAGCAGACAGGAGGCGAGGACTGAAGCTTTCTTT
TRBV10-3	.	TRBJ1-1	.	CAISESQGTNTEAFF	TGTGCCATCAGTGAGTCACAGGGTACGAACACTGAAGCTTTCTTT
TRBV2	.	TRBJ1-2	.	CASIRGGGYTF	TGTGCCAGCATCCGGGGAGGTGGCTACACCTTC
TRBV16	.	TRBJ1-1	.	CASSQVITEAFF	TGTGCCAGCAGCCAAGTAATCACTGAAGCTTTCTTT
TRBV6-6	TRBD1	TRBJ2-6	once	CASKGTGDAGANVLTF	TGTGCCAGCAAAGGGACAGGGGACGCTGGGGCCAACGTCCTGACTTTC
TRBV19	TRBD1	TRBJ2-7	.	CASRDSYEQYF	TGTGCCAGTCGGGACAGCTACGAGCAGTACTTC